The entry below gives a single T cell receptor (beta chain) sequence along with its context. Its antigen is as yet unknown. This sample stems from a study of graft-versus-host responses after intestinal transplantation. Study details: Anti-thymocyte globulin induction preceded about 3 years of tacrolimus and steroid maintenance in all recipients.

The data were produced by immunoSEQ multiplex PCR, yet TCRdb's version contains in-frame clones alone and is incomplete. The sample records fewer than 95,000 clones, about 90% being singletons. Trimming left V 5 bases short and J 4 bases short, with 19 bases between. CDR1 is SGHVS, CDR2 FQNEAQ, per germline. This CDR3 has 16 residues. Sequenced material: unstimulated CD8+ T cells sorted from spleen or lymph node cells, taken before transplant. This receptor was obtained from a human donor who was the organ donor for an intestinal transplant. V usage is TRBV7-8 and J usage is TRBJ2-3; unclear D gene. CDR3 coding DNA: TGTGCCAGCAGCATCCCTAGGAGCACCCCGCCAGATACGCAGTATTTT. This translates into CASSIPRSTPPDTQYF.